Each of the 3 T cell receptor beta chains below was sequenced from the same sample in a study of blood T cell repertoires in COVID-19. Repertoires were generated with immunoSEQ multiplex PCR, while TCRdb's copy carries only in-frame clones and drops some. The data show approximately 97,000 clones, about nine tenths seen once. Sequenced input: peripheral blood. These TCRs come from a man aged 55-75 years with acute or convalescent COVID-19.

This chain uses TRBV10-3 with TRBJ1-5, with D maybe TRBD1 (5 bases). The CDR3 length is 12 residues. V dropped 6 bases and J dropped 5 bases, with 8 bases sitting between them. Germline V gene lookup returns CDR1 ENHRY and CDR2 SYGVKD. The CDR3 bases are TGTGCCATCAGAGAAGGGGATCAGCCCCAGCATTTT. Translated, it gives CAIREGDQPQHF.

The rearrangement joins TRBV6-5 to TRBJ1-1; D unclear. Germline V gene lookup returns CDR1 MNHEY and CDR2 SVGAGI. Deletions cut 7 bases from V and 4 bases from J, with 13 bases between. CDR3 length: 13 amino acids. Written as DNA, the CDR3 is TGTGCCAGCACGGCCGGGGTCCGCACTGAAGCTTTCTTT. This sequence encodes CASTAGVRTEAFF.

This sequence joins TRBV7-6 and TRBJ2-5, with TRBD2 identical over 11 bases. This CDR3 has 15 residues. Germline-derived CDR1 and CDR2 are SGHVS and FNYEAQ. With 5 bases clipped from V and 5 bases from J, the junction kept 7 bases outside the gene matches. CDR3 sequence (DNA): TGTGCCAGCAGCGATAGCGGGGGGGCCGAGGAGACCCAGTACTTC. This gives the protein CASSDSGGAEETQYF. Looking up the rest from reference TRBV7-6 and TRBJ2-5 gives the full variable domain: GAGVSQSPRYKVTKRGQDVALRCDPISGHVSLYWYRQALGQGPEFLTYFNYEAQQDKSGLPNDRFSAERPEGSISTLTIQRTEQRDSAMYRCASSDSGGAEETQYFGPGTRLLVL.